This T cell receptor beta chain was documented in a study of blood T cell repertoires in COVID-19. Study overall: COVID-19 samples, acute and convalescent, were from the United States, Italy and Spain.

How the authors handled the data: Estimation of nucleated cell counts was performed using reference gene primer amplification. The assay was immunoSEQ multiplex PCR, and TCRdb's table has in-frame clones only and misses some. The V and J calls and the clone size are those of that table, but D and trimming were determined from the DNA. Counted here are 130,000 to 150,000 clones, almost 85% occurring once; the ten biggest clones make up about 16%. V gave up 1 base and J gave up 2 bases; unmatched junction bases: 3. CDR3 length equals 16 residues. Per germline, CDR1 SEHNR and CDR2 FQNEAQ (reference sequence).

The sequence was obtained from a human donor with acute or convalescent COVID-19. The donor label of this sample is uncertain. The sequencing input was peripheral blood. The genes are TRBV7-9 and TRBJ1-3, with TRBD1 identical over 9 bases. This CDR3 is CASSLGGDRAGNTIYF. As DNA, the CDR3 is TGTGCCAGCAGCTTAGGAGGGGACAGGGCTGGAAACACCATATATTTT.